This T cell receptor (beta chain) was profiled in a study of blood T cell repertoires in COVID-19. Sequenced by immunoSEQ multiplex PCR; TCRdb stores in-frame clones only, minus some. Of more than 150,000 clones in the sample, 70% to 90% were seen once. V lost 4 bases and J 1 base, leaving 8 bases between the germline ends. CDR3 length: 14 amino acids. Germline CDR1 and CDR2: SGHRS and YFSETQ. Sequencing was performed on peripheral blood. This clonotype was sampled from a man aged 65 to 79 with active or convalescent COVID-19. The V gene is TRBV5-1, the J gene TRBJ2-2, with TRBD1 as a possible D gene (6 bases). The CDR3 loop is CASSKDRNTGELFF. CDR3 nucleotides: TGCGCCAGCAGCAAGGACAGGAACACCGGGGAGCTGTTTTTT.